These 20 T cell receptor beta chains came from one sample sequenced in a study of T cell changes during pregnancy in multiple sclerosis. Libraries were prepared by immunoSEQ multiplex PCR; TCRdb keeps only in-frame clonotypes and omits some of them. Of over 25,000 clones in the sample, 89% were seen once. The sequenced sample was CD8+ T cells from peripheral blood mononuclear cells, obtained in the second trimester of pregnancy. The receptors were gathered from a female donor with multiple sclerosis, enrolled in a pregnancy study.

The chain recombines TRBV5-4 with TRBJ2-7, with a weak D call TRBD1 (5 bases). CDR3 length equals 14 residues. Germline V gives CDR1 SGHNT, CDR2 YYREEE (reference sequence). The V gene lost 3 bases and the J gene lost 2 bases, with 12 bases spanning the gap. The CDR3 region has the DNA TGTGCCAGCAGCTCCAGGGTGTCCCCCTACGAGCAGTACTTC. It codes for CASSSRVSPYEQYF.

The chain has TRBV13 and TRBJ2-3; the match to TRBD2 covers 11 bases. V gave up 1 base and J gave up 3 bases; unmatched junction bases: 3. This CDR3 region has 16 residues. CDR1 is PRHDT, CDR2 FYEKMQ, per germline (reference sequence). The CDR3: CASSLELAGATDTQYF. DNA of the CDR3: TGTGCCAGCAGCTTAGAACTAGCGGGAGCTACAGATACGCAGTATTTT.

Turning to this clone: The sample holds other DNA sequences that translate to the same CDR3. J is TRBJ2-3 and V is TRBV6-4; TRBD2 matches 8 bases. The CDR3 is 15 amino acids. Germline loops: CDR1 MRHNA, CDR2 SNTAGT. Trimming took 3 bases from V and 0 from J; bases not matched to a gene: 2. CDR3 DNA sequence: TGTGCCAGCAGTGAATTAGCGGGGAGCACAGATACGCAGTATTTT. It yields the protein CASSELAGSTDTQYF.

The V and J genes are TRBV6-1 and TRBJ2-7; TRBD2 agrees at 7 bases. Germline CDR1 and CDR2: MNHNS and SASEGT. The CDR3 has 15 residues. Germline trimming cut 4 bases from V and 4 bases from J; bases unmatched to any gene: 10. As DNA, the CDR3 is TGTGCCAGCAGTGGCGGGAGTCCCGAATTTTACGAGCAGTACTTC. Amino acids: CASSGGSPEFYEQYF.

The chain has TRBV2 and TRBJ2-7, with 10 bases fitting TRBD1. The CDR3 is 15 amino acids. The germline V gene encodes CDR1 SNHLY and CDR2 FYNNEI. V was pared by 2 bases and J by 3 bases, with 4 bases of the junction left unmatched. The CDR3 sequence: CASSEPGQGFYEQYF. CDR3 coding DNA: TGTGCCAGCAGTGAACCGGGACAGGGGTTCTACGAGCAGTACTTC.

The J gene is TRBJ2-1, the V gene TRBV7-8, with 14 nucleotides matching TRBD2. Germline V gene lookup returns CDR1 SGHVS and CDR2 FQNEAQ. The CDR3 has 16 amino acids. Trimming at V came to 5 bases and at J to 8 bases, leaving 8 bases not matched to a gene. The CDR3 DNA follows: TGTGCCAGCAGCCTCCTGGGGACTAGCGGGAGAGATGAGCAGTTCTTC. Translation gives CASSLLGTSGRDEQFF.

This rearrangement joins TRBV7-2 to TRBJ2-1; 12 bases map to TRBD2. Germline CDR1 is SGHTA and CDR2 is FQGNSA. The CDR3 length is 15 residues. V dropped 5 bases and J dropped 4; count of bases not matched to a gene: 3. The CDR3 nucleotides are TGTGCCAGCAGCCCCGGGACTAGCGGGTACAATGAGCAGTTCTTC. Translating gives CASSPGTSGYNEQFF.

The V gene is TRBV6-5, the J gene TRBJ2-2, with D tentatively TRBD1 (5 bases). The CDR3 has 15 residues. Germline CDR1 reads MNHEY; CDR2 reads SVGAGI. The V end lost 5 bases, the J end lost 3 bases, and 13 bases lay between the germline ends. CDR3 DNA: TGTGCCAGCAGTCACAGGACGGATTACACCGGGGAGCTGTTTTTT. It yields the protein CASSHRTDYTGELFF.

The genes are TRBV11-2 and TRBJ2-7, with 9 bases identical to TRBD1. Per the germline V gene, CDR1 is SGHAT and CDR2 is FQNNGV. This CDR3 has 15 amino acids. V gave up 3 bases and J gave up 0 bases; unmatched junction bases: 3. CDR3 sequence reads: CASSFGTGNSYEQYF. CDR3 nucleotide sequence: TGTGCCAGCAGCTTTGGGACAGGGAACTCCTACGAGCAGTACTTC.

The V call is TRBV27, the J call TRBJ2-7, with D maybe TRBD1 (5 bases). With 5 bases removed from V and 2 bases from J, the gap between germline ends came to 16 bases. The length of the CDR3 is 15 residues. Germline V lookup: CDR1 MNHEY, CDR2 SMNVEV (reference sequence). The CDR3 sequence: CASSITDSRAYEQYF. CDR3 nucleotide sequence: TGTGCCAGCAGTATAACCGACAGTAGGGCCTACGAGCAGTACTTC.

The chain carries TRBV4-3 and TRBJ1-2, with 7 bases that match TRBD1. This CDR3 region has 14 residues. Germline V gene data show CDR1 as LGHNA and CDR2 as YSLEER. V was clipped by 4 bases and J by 4 bases; unmatched bases: 6. The CDR3 region is CASSLYRGSYGYTF. CDR3 coding DNA: TGCGCCAGCAGCCTTTACAGGGGTTCCTATGGCTACACCTTC.

V usage is TRBV6-4 and J usage is TRBJ2-1, with 8 bases fitting TRBD2. The CDR3 is 15 residues long. Unmatched junction bases numbered 5, after V lost 6 bases and J lost 1 base. In germline, CDR1 is MRHNA, CDR2 SNTAGT. The DNA of the CDR3 is TGTGCCAGCAGCGATACTAGCGGTTCCTACAATGAGCAGTTCTTC. This encodes CASSDTSGSYNEQFF.

V usage is TRBV9 and J usage is TRBJ2-1; 7 nucleotides agree with TRBD2. With 4 bases clipped from V and 7 bases from J, the junction kept 20 bases outside the gene matches. Germline V gene sequence: CDR1 SGDLS, CDR2 YYNGEE. This CDR3 contains 18 residues. The CDR3 region has the DNA TGTGCCAGCAGCTCGTGGATCGGGGTAGGGGACTATCGGAATGAGCAGTTCTTC. This codes for CASSSWIGVGDYRNEQFF.

The V and J genes are TRBV2 and TRBJ2-3, with a tentative D call TRBD1 (6 bases). Germline V CDR1 and CDR2: SNHLY, FYNNEI. V was cut by 8 bases and J by 1 base, with 28 bases left in between. The CDR3 has 19 residues. Here the CDR3 DNA reads TGTGCCAGCGGGGCGGACAGTCCCACTACCAACTGGGGCACAGATACGCAGTATTTT. It is translated as CASGADSPTTNWGTDTQYF.

The V gene is TRBV6-5, the J gene TRBJ2-1; TRBD2 aligns across 8 bases. Germline-derived CDR1 and CDR2 are MNHEY and SVGAGI. With V trimmed by 2 bases and J by 7 bases, 7 bases remained unmatched. CDR3 length equals 15 residues. The CDR3 DNA reads as TGTGCCAGCAGTTACCCAGCGGGAGATGGGAATGAGCAGTTCTTC. Protein: CASSYPAGDGNEQFF.

The rearrangement joins TRBV7-9 to TRBJ2-7; TRBD2 might be the D (6 bases). Germline CDR1 is SEHNR and CDR2 is FQNEAQ (reference sequence). There are 14 residues in the CDR3. Trimming left V 1 base short and J 1 base short, with 8 bases between. The CDR3 sequence is CASSLGGESYEQYF. Written as DNA, the CDR3 is TGTGCCAGCAGCTTAGGGGGGGAGTCCTACGAGCAGTACTTC.

CDR3 bases: TGTGCCAGCAGCTTACTAGCGGGATACCCCAATGAGCAGTTCTTC. It codes for CASSLLAGYPNEQFF. This sequence joins TRBV7-8 and TRBJ2-1; 9 bases agree with TRBD2. With V trimmed by 2 bases and J by 6 bases, 5 bases remained unmatched. CDR1 is SGHVS and CDR2 is FQNEAQ in the germline V gene. This CDR3 is built from 15 residues.

The genes are TRBV28 and TRBJ1-1, with TRBD1 matching 7 bases. J lost 5 bases, V lost 6 bases, and 9 bases had no gene match. Germline CDR1 is MDHEN and CDR2 is SYDVKM. The length of the CDR3 is 14 residues. The CDR3 DNA reads as TGTGCCAGCAGGTCGACAGGGATCTTGACTGAAGCTTTCTTT. Encoded protein: CASRSTGILTEAFF.

This rearrangement joins TRBV7-2 to TRBJ1-2, with unresolved D. Per the germline V gene, CDR1 is SGHTA and CDR2 is FQGNSA. V lost 1 base and J lost 4, with 16 bases in between. This CDR3 comprises 16 residues. The CDR3 sequence: CASSLVRWQPLYGYTF. The DNA of the CDR3 is TGTGCCAGCAGCTTAGTTCGCTGGCAACCGCTCTATGGCTACACCTTC. Using reference TRBV7-2 and TRBJ1-2 for the parts outside the CDR3, the full variable domain is GAGVSQSPSNKVTEKGKDVELRCDPISGHTALYWYRQSLGQGLEFLIYFQGNSAPDKSGLPSDRFSAERTGGSVSTLTIQRTQQEDSAVYLCASSLVRWQPLYGYTFGSGTRLTVV.

This sequence joins TRBV28 and TRBJ2-1; tentatively, D is TRBD1 (6 bases). V was pared by 5 bases and J by 4 bases, with 15 bases between. This CDR3 has 15 amino acids. Germline CDR1 reads MDHEN; CDR2 reads SYDVKM. The CDR3 region has the DNA TGTGCCAGCAGTCTTAGTTCAGGGGTATACAATGAGCAGTTCTTC. Protein product: CASSLSSGVYNEQFF.